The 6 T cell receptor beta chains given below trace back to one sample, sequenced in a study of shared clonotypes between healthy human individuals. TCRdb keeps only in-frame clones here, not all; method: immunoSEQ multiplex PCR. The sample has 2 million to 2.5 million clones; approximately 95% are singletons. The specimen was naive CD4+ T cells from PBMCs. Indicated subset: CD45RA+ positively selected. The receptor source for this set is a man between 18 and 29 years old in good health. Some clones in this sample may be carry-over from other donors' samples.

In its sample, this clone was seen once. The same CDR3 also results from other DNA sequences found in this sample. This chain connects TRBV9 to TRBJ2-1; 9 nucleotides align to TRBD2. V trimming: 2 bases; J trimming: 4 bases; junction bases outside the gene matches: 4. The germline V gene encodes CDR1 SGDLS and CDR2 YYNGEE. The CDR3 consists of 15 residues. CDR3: CASSVTSGRYNEQFF. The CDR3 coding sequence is TGTGCCAGCAGCGTCACTAGCGGGCGTTACAATGAGCAGTTCTTC.

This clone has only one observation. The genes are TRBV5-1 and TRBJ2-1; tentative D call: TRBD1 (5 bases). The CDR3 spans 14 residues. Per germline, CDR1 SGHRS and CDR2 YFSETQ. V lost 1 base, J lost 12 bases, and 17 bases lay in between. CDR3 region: CASSLIDSLGGQFF. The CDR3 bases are TGCGCCAGCAGCTTGATCGACAGTTTGGGTGGGCAGTTCTTC.

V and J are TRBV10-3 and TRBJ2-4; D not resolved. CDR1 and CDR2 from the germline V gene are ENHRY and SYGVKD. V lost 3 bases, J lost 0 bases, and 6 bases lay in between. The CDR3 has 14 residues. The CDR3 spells CAISDDLAKNIQYF. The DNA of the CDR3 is TGTGCCATCAGTGACGACCTAGCCAAAAACATTCAGTACTTC.

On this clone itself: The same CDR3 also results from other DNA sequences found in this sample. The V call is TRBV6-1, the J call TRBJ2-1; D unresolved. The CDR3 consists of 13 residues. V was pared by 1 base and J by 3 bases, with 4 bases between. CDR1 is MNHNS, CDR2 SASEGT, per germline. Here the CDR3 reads CASSEGSYNEQFF. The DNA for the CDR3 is TGTGCCAGCAGTGAAGGTAGCTACAATGAGCAGTTCTTC.

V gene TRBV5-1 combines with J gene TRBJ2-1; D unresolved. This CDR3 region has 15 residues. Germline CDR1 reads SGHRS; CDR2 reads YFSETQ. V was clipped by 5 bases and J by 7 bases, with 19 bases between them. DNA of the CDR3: TGCGCCAGCAGTGGTGGCCTGACCGAGAGTAATGAGCAGTTCTTC. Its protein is CASSGGLTESNEQFF. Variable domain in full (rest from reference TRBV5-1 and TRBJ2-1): KAGVTQTPRYLIKTRGQQVTLSCSPISGHRSVSWYQQTPGQGLQFLFEYFSETQRNKGNFPGRFSGRQFSNSRSEMNVSTLELGDSALYLCASSGGLTESNEQFFGPGTRLTVL.

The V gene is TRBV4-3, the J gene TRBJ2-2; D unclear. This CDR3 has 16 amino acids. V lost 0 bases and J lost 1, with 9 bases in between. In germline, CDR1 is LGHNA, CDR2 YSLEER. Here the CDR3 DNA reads TGCGCCAGCAGCCAAGATAGGACCCTGAACACCGGGGAGCTGTTTTTT. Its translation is CASSQDRTLNTGELFF.